This T cell receptor beta chain derives from a study of T-cell reconstitution after alpha-beta-depleted transplantation in children. This CDR3 comprises 14 residues. Germline V gene sequence: CDR1 GTSNPN, CDR2 SVGIG (reference sequence). Deletions cut 1 base from V and 4 bases from J, with 11 bases between. Molecular barcoding with unique molecular identifiers was used for the TCRbeta library. A single record per CDR3 protein comes from TCRdb applying MiXCR to the PCR reads. The sample gives around 200,000 distinct CDR3 sequences, 11% of which show up once; 28% is in the top ten. General study points: T cells produced anew were the main source of T-cell counts and diversity one year after transplant. After transplant, at about two months, alpha-beta T cells were reportedly derived from several hundred expanded graft clones.

This clonotype showed up just a few times. Antigen unknown. V and J are TRBV30 and TRBJ1-5; tentative D call: TRBD1 (5 bases). The sample was PBMCs, taken before TCRalphabeta/CD19-depleted stem cell transplant. This TCR was sampled from a child less than two years old with acute myeloid leukemia, due to receive a stem cell transplant. CDR3 region: CAWSAGTLNQPQHF. CDR3 bases: TGTGCCTGGAGTGCAGGGACCCTTAATCAGCCCCAGCATTTT.